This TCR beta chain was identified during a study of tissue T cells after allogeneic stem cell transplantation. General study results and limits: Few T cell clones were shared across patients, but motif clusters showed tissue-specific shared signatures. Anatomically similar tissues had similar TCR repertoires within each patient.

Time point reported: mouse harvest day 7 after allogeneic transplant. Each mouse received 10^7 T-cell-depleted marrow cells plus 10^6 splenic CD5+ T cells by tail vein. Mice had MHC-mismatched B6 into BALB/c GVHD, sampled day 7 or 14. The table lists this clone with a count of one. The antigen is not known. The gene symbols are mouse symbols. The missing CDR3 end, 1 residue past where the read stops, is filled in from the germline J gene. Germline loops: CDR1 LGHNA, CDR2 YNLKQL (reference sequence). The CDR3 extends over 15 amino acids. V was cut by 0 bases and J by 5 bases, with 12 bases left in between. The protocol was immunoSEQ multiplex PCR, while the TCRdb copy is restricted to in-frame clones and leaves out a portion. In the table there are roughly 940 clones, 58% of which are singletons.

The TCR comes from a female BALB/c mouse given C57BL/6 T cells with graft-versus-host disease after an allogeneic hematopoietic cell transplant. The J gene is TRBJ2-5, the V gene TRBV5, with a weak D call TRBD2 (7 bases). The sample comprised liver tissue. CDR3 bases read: TGTGCCAGCAGCCAAGATAGGGGGGCGCGAGACACCCAGTAC. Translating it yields CASSQDRGARDTQY. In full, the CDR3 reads CASSQDRGARDTQYF.